The sequence of this T cell receptor beta chain was determined in a study of T cell responses to AZD1222 COVID-19 vaccine. Regarding the study as a whole: Dominant at 160-218 and 743-854, vaccine-associated CD4 TCRs also spanned spike. Rises in breadth and depth of Spike-specific TCRs came after two AZD1222 doses.

Clones were sequenced by immunoSEQ multiplex PCR, and TCRdb holds only the in-frame ones, with some missing. The table has 120,000 to 150,000 clones, roughly 91% seen once. Comments on this clone: Its antigen is unknown.

The germline V gene encodes CDR1 KGHSH and CDR2 LQKENI. The CDR3 is made up of 16 amino acids. V shed 2 bases, J shed 7 bases, and the junction held 10 bases outside the gene matches. This receptor was taken from an adult in good health. The rearrangement joins TRBV18 to TRBJ1-4; 7 nucleotides agree with TRBD1. Source: peripheral blood, taken on day 0 of AZD1222 vaccination. CDR3 bases: TGTGCCAGCTCACCAGATCCCCAGGGGGGAAGTGAAAAACTGTTTTTT. Amino acid sequence: CASSPDPQGGSEKLFF.